The 31 T cell receptor beta chains below were found in one sample sequenced in a study of OX40 agonist ivuxolimab in advanced cancers. The protocol was immunoSEQ multiplex PCR, while the TCRdb copy is restricted to in-frame clones and leaves out a portion. The repertoire includes tens of thousands of clones, around 90% of them detected once, and roughly 0.42% sits in the top ten. Sequencing used CD4+ or CD8+ T cells sorted from blood, obtained in a trial of the OX40 agonist ivuxolimab. Receptor source: an adult with an advanced solid tumor such as melanoma, head and neck, liver or kidney cancer.

The V call is TRBV7-3, the J call TRBJ2-3, with a tentative D call TRBD1 (6 bases). This CDR3 has 13 amino acids. CDR1 and CDR2 from the germline V gene are SGHTA and FQGTGA. V was clipped by 5 bases and J by 8 bases, with 14 bases between them. The CDR3 loop reads CASSIPTGLTQYF. The CDR3 DNA sequence: TGTGCCAGCAGCATCCCGACAGGACTTACGCAGTATTTT.

The chain couples TRBV6-9 to TRBJ2-7; possible D gene TRBD2, 6 bases. The CDR3 is made up of 12 amino acids. V lost 8 bases and J lost 3, with 11 bases in between. Germline CDR1 is MNHGY and CDR2 is SVAAGI. CDR3 loop: CASGLRGYEQYF. The CDR3 DNA reads as TGTGCCAGCGGGCTGCGGGGCTACGAGCAGTACTTC.

CDR3 sequence: CASSEGQGLRWYF. The CDR3 nucleotides are TGCGCCAGCAGTGAGGGACAGGGTTTGAGGTGGTACTTC. The rearrangement uses TRBV10-1 and TRBJ2-4; 8 bases map to TRBD1. The V segment lost 2 bases and the J segment 15 bases; nucleotides outside the gene matches: 9. Germline CDR1 and CDR2: WNHNN and SYGVQD (reference sequence). The length of the CDR3 is 13 residues.

The chain is built from TRBV28 and TRBJ1-1; 9 bases align to TRBD1. Germline CDR1 is MDHEN and CDR2 is SYDVKM. There are 14 residues in the CDR3. Trimming removed 5 bases from V and 5 bases from J; junction bases left unmatched: 6. The CDR3 region is CASSTGGGWTEAFF. CDR3 DNA: TGTGCCAGCAGTACAGGGGGCGGTTGGACTGAAGCTTTCTTT.

This clone was seen a single time. V gene TRBV30 combines with J gene TRBJ2-5; D gene uncertain. This CDR3 is 12 amino acids long. With 5 bases removed from V and 0 bases from J, the gap between germline ends came to 7 bases. Germline CDR1 reads GTSNPN; CDR2 reads SVGIG (reference sequence). DNA for the CDR3: TGTGCCTGGGCCGCGAACCAAGAGACCCAGTACTTC. Protein product: CAWAANQETQYF.

The CDR3 DNA reads TGTGCCAGCAGCGGGGGACTGGCAGATACGCAGTATTTT. This codes for CASSGGLADTQYF. V is TRBV7-8 and J is TRBJ2-3; weak D call: TRBD2 (6 bases). Germline V gene sequence: CDR1 SGHVS, CDR2 FQNEAQ. The V gene lost 5 bases and the J gene lost 4 bases, with 10 bases spanning the gap. This CDR3 has 13 residues. Using reference TRBV7-8 and TRBJ2-3 for the parts outside the CDR3, the full variable domain is GAGVSQSPRYKVAKRGQDVALRCDPISGHVSLFWYQQALGQGPEFLTYFQNEAQLDKSGLPSDRFFAERPEGSVSTLKIQRTQQEDSAVYLCASSGGLADTQYFGPGTRLTVL.

V usage is TRBV7-2 and J usage is TRBJ2-2; D may be TRBD1 or TRBD2 (6 bases each). The CDR3 covers 15 residues. Trimming removed 5 bases from V and 4 bases from J, with 14 bases in between. CDR1 and CDR2 (germline): SGHTA, FQGNSA. The CDR3 DNA reads TGTGCCAGCAGCCCCCGGGGGCGAGGCACCGGGGAGCTGTTTTTT. Protein sequence: CASSPRGRGTGELFF.

The chain has TRBV9 and TRBJ1-1, with a weak D call TRBD1 (6 bases). The CDR3 covers 14 residues. Germline assignment: CDR1 SGDLS and CDR2 YYNGEE. V was clipped by 3 bases and J by 1 base, with 10 bases between them. The CDR3 region is CASSAGQQNTEAFF. CDR3 in DNA: TGTGCCAGCAGCGCCGGACAGCAGAACACTGAAGCTTTCTTT.

The rearrangement uses TRBV4-1 and TRBJ2-3; unclear D gene. The CDR3 length is 14 residues. Germline V lookup: CDR1 MGHRA, CDR2 YSYEKL. With 2 bases removed from V and 2 bases from J, the gap between germline ends came to 8 bases. The CDR3 nucleotides are TGCGCCAGCAGCCAACAACATCCCACAGATACGCAGTATTTT. Translating gives CASSQQHPTDTQYF.

CDR3 nucleotide sequence: TGTGCCAGCAGCTTAGGCTCGGGGAGTTGGGAGACCCAGTACTTC. This codes for CASSLGSGSWETQYF. The chain recombines TRBV7-9 with TRBJ2-5; D is perhaps TRBD2 (5 bases). This CDR3 comprises 15 residues. V lost 1 base to trimming and J lost 5 bases, with 14 bases between them. CDR1 is SEHNR and CDR2 is FQNEAQ in the germline V gene (reference sequence).

The CDR3 region is CATSRGIGGAMSETQYF. The CDR3, as DNA: TGTGCCACCAGCAGAGGGATCGGGGGGGCGATGTCGGAGACCCAGTACTTC. This chain links TRBV15 with TRBJ2-5; TRBD2 matches at 8 bases. The ends lost 1 base at V and 5 bases at J; junction bases unmatched: 12. This CDR3 contains 17 residues. Germline V CDR1 and CDR2: LNHNV, YYDKDF (reference sequence).

The chain couples TRBV28 to TRBJ2-1; 9 nucleotides line up with TRBD1. V gave up 11 bases and J gave up 6 bases; unmatched junction bases: 11. CDR3 length: 14 residues. Germline loops: CDR1 MDHEN, CDR2 SYDVKM. The CDR3 nucleotides read TGTGCCTCCCAAGGGACAGGGAGAGGCAATGAGCAGTTCTTC. Its protein product is CASQGTGRGNEQFF. The whole variable domain, filled in from reference TRBV28 and TRBJ2-1, reads DVKVTQSSRYLVKRTGEKVFLECVQDMDHENMFWYRQDPGLGLRLIYFSYDVKMKEKGDIPEGYSVSREKKERFSLILESASTNQTSMYLCASQGTGRGNEQFFGPGTRLTVL.

V is TRBV10-3 and J is TRBJ2-2; possibly TRBD1 for D (6 bases). Trimming cost V 2 bases and J 4 bases, with 14 bases left between them. CDR1 and CDR2 from the germline V gene are ENHRY and SYGVKD. CDR3 size: 16 residues. The CDR3 bases are TGTGCCATCAGTGAGGGTGGGACAACCTTCACCGGGGAGCTGTTTTTT. The encoded protein is CAISEGGTTFTGELFF.

The chain employs TRBV7-9 and TRBJ2-7; 7 bases fit TRBD2. Germline values: CDR1 SEHNR, CDR2 FQNEAQ (reference sequence). With 6 bases clipped from V and 7 bases from J, the junction kept 12 bases outside the gene matches. This CDR3 contains 14 residues. DNA for the CDR3: TGTGCCAGCAGTTCTAGCGGAGCCCAGGGAGAGCAGTACTTC. Translated: CASSSSGAQGEQYF. The complete variable domain, with remaining parts taken from reference TRBV7-9 and TRBJ2-7, reads DTGVSQNPRHKITKRGQNVTFRCDPISEHNRLYWYRQTLGQGPEFLTYFQNEAQLEKSRLLSDRFSAERPKGSFSTLEIQRTEQGDSAMYLCASSSSGAQGEQYFGPGTRLTVT.

The chain couples TRBV18 to TRBJ2-2; TRBD1 matches at 8 bases. Germline lookup yields CDR1 KGHSH and CDR2 LQKENI. The trim removed 3 bases at V and 6 bases at J, leaving 3 bases unmatched. The CDR3 covers 14 residues. The CDR3 reads CASSPGQGPGELFF. The CDR3 DNA is TGTGCCAGCTCACCCGGACAGGGCCCCGGGGAGCTGTTTTTT.

The V call is TRBV19, the J call TRBJ1-5, with D hard to call. Germline lookup yields CDR1 LNHDA and CDR2 SQIVND (reference sequence). Trimming shortened V by 3 bases and J by 0 bases, and 12 bases separated the two germline ends. The CDR3 consists of 16 residues. The CDR3 is CASSIPSRSSNQPQHF. CDR3 DNA sequence: TGTGCCAGTAGTATCCCCTCTCGAAGTAGCAATCAGCCCCAGCATTTT. The complete variable domain, with remaining parts taken from reference TRBV19 and TRBJ1-5, reads DGGITQSPKYLFRKEGQNVTLSCEQNLNHDAMYWYRQDPGQGLRLIYYSQIVNDFQKGDIAEGYSVSREKKESFPLTVTSAQKNPTAFYLCASSIPSRSSNQPQHFGDGTRLSIL.

The gene calls are TRBV29-1 and TRBJ2-7, with 7 bases that match TRBD2. This CDR3 spans 19 amino acids. After removal of 4 bases from V and 3 bases from J, the junction contained 24 bases not matched to a gene. Germline CDR1 reads SQVTM; CDR2 reads ANQGSEA. CDR3 DNA sequence: TGCAGCGTTGGACATGCGTGGGAGGGAGGCACGGGACTTATCTACGAGCAGTACTTC. Translation: CSVGHAWEGGTGLIYEQYF.

V is TRBV19 and J is TRBJ2-1, with a possible D match to TRBD2 (5 bases). The germline gives CDR1 LNHDA, CDR2 SQIVND (reference sequence). The CDR3 extends over 11 amino acids. V was pared by 10 bases and J by 9 bases, with 13 bases between. CDR3 region: CATTDGSEQFF. The DNA for the CDR3 is TGTGCCACCACAGATGGGAGTGAGCAGTTCTTC.

This chain joins TRBV28 and TRBJ2-3; the D is unclear. CDR3 size: 12 residues. V gave up 5 bases and J gave up 2 bases, with 5 bases separating them. From germline, CDR1 is MDHEN and CDR2 SYDVKM. The CDR3 loop is CASSAPTDTQYF. The DNA of the CDR3 is TGTGCCAGCAGTGCACCCACAGATACGCAGTATTTT.

V usage is TRBV7-3 and J usage is TRBJ2-5; D might be TRBD2 (5 bases). CDR1 SGHTA and CDR2 FQGTGA come from the germline V gene. The CDR3 runs to 14 residues. Trimming removed 2 bases at V and 5 bases at J, with 12 bases between. In DNA, the CDR3 is TGTGCCAGCAGCTTACTCGGGGTGTGGGAGACCCAGTACTTC. Its translation: CASSLLGVWETQYF.

The chain is built from TRBV19 and TRBJ1-2; tentative D call: TRBD1 (5 bases). The CDR3 contains 13 residues. Trimming took 6 bases from V and 4 from J, leaving 12 bases between them. The germline V gene has CDR1 LNHDA and CDR2 SQIVND (reference sequence). CDR3 amino acids: CASRGWGFYGYTF. The DNA for the CDR3 is TGTGCCAGTAGGGGTTGGGGCTTCTATGGCTACACCTTC.

The chain has TRBV7-6 and TRBJ2-3; 7 bases fit TRBD1. This CDR3 is 14 amino acids long. From germline, CDR1 is SGHVS and CDR2 FNYEAQ. V lost 3 bases, J lost 3 bases, and 3 bases stayed unmatched. The CDR3 coding sequence is TGTGCCAGCAGCTTTTCGACAGGGACAGATACGCAGTATTTT. This encodes CASSFSTGTDTQYF. Combining the CDR3 with reference TRBV7-6 and TRBJ2-3 gives the whole variable domain GAGVSQSPRYKVTKRGQDVALRCDPISGHVSLYWYRQALGQGPEFLTYFNYEAQQDKSGLPNDRFSAERPEGSISTLTIQRTEQRDSAMYRCASSFSTGTDTQYFGPGTRLTVL.

V is TRBV9 and J is TRBJ2-3, with 8 bases matching TRBD1. Per the germline V gene, CDR1 is SGDLS and CDR2 is YYNGEE. V was pared by 0 bases and J by 6 bases, with 12 bases of the junction left unmatched. The CDR3 runs to 17 residues. For the CDR3, the DNA is TGTGCCAGCAGCGTAGTTGGAAGGGCAGGGGGCGCGGATACGCAGTATTTT. Its translation is CASSVVGRAGGADTQYF.

This clone was counted once. The chain is built from TRBV7-9 and TRBJ2-5; TRBD2 might be the D (5 bases). Germline CDR1 SEHNR, CDR2 FQNEAQ (reference sequence). CDR3 length: 13 residues. The V end was cut by 3 bases, the J end by 5 bases, with 10 bases between. CDR3 DNA: TGTGCCAGCAGCTTCGGGGTGGGGGAGACCCAGTACTTC. Translating gives CASSFGVGETQYF.

This chain uses TRBV5-4 with TRBJ2-3; D possibly corresponds to TRBD2 (5 bases). The V end was cut by 0 bases, the J end by 8 bases, with 13 bases between. This CDR3 is 14 amino acids long. CDR1 SGHNT and CDR2 YYREEE come from the germline V gene (reference sequence). The CDR3 protein is CASSLGAAEGTQYF. CDR3 bases: TGTGCCAGCAGCTTGGGAGCGGCCGAAGGTACGCAGTATTTT.

The chain carries TRBV7-9 and TRBJ2-1; 7 nucleotides line up with TRBD2. The CDR3 has 15 amino acids. Germline V lookup: CDR1 SEHNR, CDR2 FQNEAQ (reference sequence). The ends lost 5 bases at V and 10 bases at J; junction bases unmatched: 14. In nucleotides, the CDR3 is TGTGCCAGCAGCCCCCGGGCGGCGGGAGAGCGGGAGCAGTTCTTC. It is translated as CASSPRAAGEREQFF.

This clone was detected only once. The chain joins TRBV9 to TRBJ1-4; D is possibly TRBD1 (6 bases). The ends were cut back, 2 bases at V and 7 bases at J, with 12 bases in the middle. The CDR3 covers 14 residues. The germline CDR1 and CDR2 sequences are SGDLS and YYNGEE. CDR3 DNA: TGTGCCAGCAGCGTTAACAGGGACGGTGAAAAACTGTTTTTT. It encodes CASSVNRDGEKLFF.

The chain links TRBV2 to TRBJ2-5; D gene ambiguous. V was trimmed by 2 bases and J by 2 bases, leaving 9 bases between them. The CDR3 has 14 amino acids. Germline assignment: CDR1 SNHLY and CDR2 FYNNEI. The CDR3 loop is CASSELVPQETQYF. The CDR3 DNA is TGTGCCAGCAGTGAACTAGTTCCTCAAGAGACCCAGTACTTC.

The rearrangement joins TRBV25-1 to TRBJ2-5, with D tentatively TRBD1 (5 bases). The J call may be incorrect, as the DNA end agrees better with TRBJ2-7. In germline, CDR1 is MGHDK, CDR2 SYGVNS. The CDR3 is 15 residues long. The CDR3 nucleotides are TGTGCCAGCAGTGACCCTATTGGGGCCTCCTACGAGCAGTACTTC. This translates into CASSDPIGASYEQYF.

This chain connects TRBV29-1 to TRBJ2-7, with 10 bases aligning to TRBD2. Losses at the gene ends were 7 bases for V and 5 bases for J; bases not matched to a gene: 8. The germline V gene has CDR1 SQVTM and CDR2 ANQGSEA. The CDR3 sequence is 13 residues long. CDR3 bases: TGCAGCGCCGAGACCGGGACTAGCGACGAGCAGTACTTC. Amino acids: CSAETGTSDEQYF.

This chain uses TRBV19 with TRBJ2-5; D is unresolved. The CDR3 sequence is 12 residues long. With 8 bases removed from V and 5 bases from J, the gap between germline ends came to 12 bases. The germline V gene has CDR1 LNHDA and CDR2 SQIVND (reference sequence). The CDR3 nucleotides are TGTGCCAGTTCGGCCCTCGAGGAGACCCAGTACTTC. It specifies CASSALEETQYF.